These 15 T cell receptor beta chains were all obtained from the same sample, sequenced in a study of low-dose radiotherapy and immunotherapy resistance in tumors. With TRAV- and TRBV-specific primers, first-strand cDNA was made, covering the alpha and beta chains. The PCR that amplified TCRs ran for around 20 cycles, relying on a constant-region primer and a V-primer adapter. MiXCR, run by TCRdb on the reads, gives a single entry per CDR3 protein. The sample holds more than 85,000 distinct CDR3 sequences, 9.4% seen once. Sample time point: before trial treatment. The material was PBMCs, obtained before treatment. These receptors came from a male donor with prostate cancer.

This clonotype has ten or more counts. The CDR3: CSVNGPTGKNEQFF. The CDR3 region has the DNA TGCAGTGTTAACGGCCCGACAGGGAAGAATGAGCAGTTCTTC. This rearrangement joins TRBV20-1 to TRBJ2-1, with 7 bases matching TRBD1. CDR1 is DFQATT, CDR2 SNEGSKA, per germline (reference sequence). CDR3 length: 14 residues. Trimming removed 7 bases from V and 7 bases from J; junction bases left unmatched: 13.

This clonotype was detected ten times or more. V and J are TRBV2 and TRBJ2-2; 10 nucleotides line up with TRBD2. Germline V gene sequence: CDR1 SNHLY, CDR2 FYNNEI. This CDR3 spans 15 amino acids. The junction had 7 bases not matched to a gene; V was cut back by 7 bases and J by 5 bases. DNA of the CDR3: TGTGCCAGCACTTCTAGCGGGAGTAGAACCGGGGAGCTGTTTTTT. Its protein is CASTSSGSRTGELFF.

The chain recombines TRBV18 with TRBJ2-1; D possibly corresponds to TRBD1 (6 bases). This CDR3 has 14 amino acids. Deletions cut 4 bases from V and 7 bases from J, with 14 bases between. Germline CDR1 KGHSH, CDR2 LQKENI. The CDR3 DNA reads TGTGCCAGCTCACACTTTGACAGGAAGAATGAGCAGTTCTTC. Its protein is CASSHFDRKNEQFF.

Ten or more counts support this clonotype. This chain links TRBV7-3 with TRBJ2-1; 10 bases map to TRBD2. CDR3 length: 16 residues. V shed 5 bases, J shed 1 base, and the junction held 5 bases outside the gene matches. The germline gives CDR1 SGHTA, CDR2 FQGTGA. The CDR3 reads CASSLSGRKSYNEQFF. DNA of the CDR3: TGTGCCAGCAGCCTTAGCGGGAGGAAATCCTACAATGAGCAGTTCTTC.

This clonotype was observed at least ten times. The CDR3 coding sequence is TGTGCCAGCAGACTGGACACAGATACGCAGTATTTT. Its translation: CASRLDTDTQYF. The V and J genes are TRBV28 and TRBJ2-3, with D uncertain. The CDR3 spans 12 residues. The germline CDR1 and CDR2 sequences are MDHEN and SYDVKM. With 6 bases removed from V and 2 bases from J, the gap between germline ends came to 6 bases.

In this sample, this clonotype turned up many times. The rearrangement uses TRBV27 and TRBJ1-5, with D possibly being TRBD1 (5 bases). The germline CDR1 and CDR2 sequences are MNHEY and SMNVEV (reference sequence). V was pared by 1 base and J by 0 bases, with 13 bases between. The CDR3 sequence is 17 residues long. The CDR3 DNA follows: TGTGCCAGCAGTTTATTAGGGGCAGGGAATAGCAATCAGCCCCAGCATTTT. Its protein product is CASSLLGAGNSNQPQHF.

This clonotype was detected many times. V is TRBV11-2 and J is TRBJ2-5, with TRBD1 matching 7 bases. Germline CDR1 is SGHAT and CDR2 is FQNNGV. V dropped 1 base and J dropped 7; count of bases not matched to a gene: 12. The CDR3 length is 16 residues. CDR3 loop: CASSLVQGQTSGTQYF. For the CDR3, the DNA is TGTGCCAGCAGCTTAGTACAGGGACAGACCTCTGGGACCCAGTACTTC.

This clonotype was seen at least ten times. This chain uses TRBV7-2 with TRBJ1-2, with 7 bases identical to TRBD1. Per the germline V gene, CDR1 is SGHTA and CDR2 is FQGNSA. The V gene end was trimmed by 5 bases and the J gene end by 4 bases; junction bases not matched to a gene: 7. The CDR3 is made up of 14 amino acids. The CDR3 loop reads CASSPTGSGYGYTF. The CDR3 coding sequence is TGTGCCAGCAGCCCGACAGGGTCCGGCTATGGCTACACCTTC. Variable domain in full (rest from reference TRBV7-2 and TRBJ1-2): GAGVSQSPSNKVTEKGKDVELRCDPISGHTALYWYRQSLGQGLEFLIYFQGNSAPDKSGLPSDRFSAERTGGSVSTLTIQRTQQEDSAVYLCASSPTGSGYGYTFGSGTRLTVV.

This clonotype was observed at least ten times. The chain uses TRBV5-1 and TRBJ2-7, with 10 bases identical to TRBD2. Looked up from germline, CDR1 is SGHRS and CDR2 is YFSETQ. V shed 1 base and J 3 bases; nucleotides not matched to a gene: 4. The CDR3 spans 15 residues. The CDR3 protein is CASSLTSGANYEQYF. DNA for the CDR3: TGCGCCAGCAGCTTGACTAGCGGGGCGAACTACGAGCAGTACTTC.

This clonotype has ten or more counts. V is TRBV3-1 and J is TRBJ2-3; D perhaps matches TRBD2 (6 bases). There are 16 residues in the CDR3. Trimming removed 4 bases at V and 1 base at J, with 15 bases between. The germline gives CDR1 LGHDT, CDR2 YNNKEL (reference sequence). In DNA, the CDR3 is TGTGCCAGCAGCCGGGACTCCTCCTGGGGCACAGATACGCAGTATTTT. The encoded protein is CASSRDSSWGTDTQYF.

This clonotype was counted many times. The chain recombines TRBV4-1 with TRBJ1-1, with D hard to call. The V gene lost 1 base and the J gene lost 3 bases, with 9 bases spanning the gap. The CDR3 is made up of 14 amino acids. Germline assignment: CDR1 MGHRA and CDR2 YSYEKL. CDR3 loop: CASSQGRADTEAFF. As DNA, the CDR3 is TGCGCCAGCAGCCAAGGCCGGGCGGACACTGAAGCTTTCTTT.

This clonotype appeared many times. The gene calls are TRBV6-5 and TRBJ1-2; 7 bases align to TRBD1. V was pared by 5 bases and J by 2 bases, with 5 bases of the junction left unmatched. CDR3 length: 14 residues. CDR1 is MNHEY and CDR2 is SVGAGI in the germline V gene. The CDR3 DNA reads TGTGCCAGCAGTCGGGACAGCCTAAACTATGGCTACACCTTC. This encodes CASSRDSLNYGYTF.

This clonotype was seen repeatedly, ten times or more. V and J are TRBV5-5 and TRBJ2-2; TRBD1 is a possible D gene (6 bases). V lost 0 bases to trimming and J lost 3 bases, with 9 bases between them. Germline V gene data show CDR1 as SGHKS and CDR2 as YYEKEE (reference sequence). The CDR3 spans 15 residues. The CDR3 nucleotides read TGTGCCAGCAGCTTGGGGGGGCTAGACACCGGGGAGCTGTTTTTT. It specifies CASSLGGLDTGELFF.

This clonotype came up many times. CDR3 sequence reads: CASSQDTVNTEAFF. For the CDR3, the DNA is TGTGCCAGCAGCCAAGATACAGTTAACACTGAAGCTTTCTTT. V usage is TRBV14 and J usage is TRBJ1-1, with unresolved D. Per the germline V gene, CDR1 is SGHDN and CDR2 is FVKESK. This CDR3 is 14 amino acids long. The V end was cut by 0 bases, the J end by 2 bases, with 7 bases between.

This clonotype appeared many times. The genes are TRBV6-5 and TRBJ1-1; D is unresolved. This CDR3 is 13 amino acids long. Germline V lookup: CDR1 MNHEY, CDR2 SVGAGI. V was trimmed by 5 bases and J by 5 bases, leaving 12 bases between them. CDR3 sequence: CASSARRETEAFF. CDR3 nucleotides: TGTGCCAGCAGTGCAAGGAGAGAGACTGAAGCTTTCTTT.